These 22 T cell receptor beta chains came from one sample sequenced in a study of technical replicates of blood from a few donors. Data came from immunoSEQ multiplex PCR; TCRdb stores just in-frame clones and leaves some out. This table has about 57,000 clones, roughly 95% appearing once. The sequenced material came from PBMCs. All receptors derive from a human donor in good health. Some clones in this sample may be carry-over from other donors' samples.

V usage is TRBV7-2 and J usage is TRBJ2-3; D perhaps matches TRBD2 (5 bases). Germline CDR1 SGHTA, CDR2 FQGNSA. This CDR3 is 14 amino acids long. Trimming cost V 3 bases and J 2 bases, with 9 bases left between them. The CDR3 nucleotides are TGTGCCAGCAGCTTGGACTGGACCACAGATACGCAGTATTTT. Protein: CASSLDWTTDTQYF.

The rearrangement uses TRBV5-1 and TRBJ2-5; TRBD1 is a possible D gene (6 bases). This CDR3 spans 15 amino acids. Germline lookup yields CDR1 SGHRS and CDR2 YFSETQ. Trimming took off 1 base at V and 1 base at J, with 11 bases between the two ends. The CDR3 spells CASSLLAGAQETQYF. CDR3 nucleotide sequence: TGCGCCAGCAGCTTGCTGGCAGGGGCCCAAGAGACCCAGTACTTC.

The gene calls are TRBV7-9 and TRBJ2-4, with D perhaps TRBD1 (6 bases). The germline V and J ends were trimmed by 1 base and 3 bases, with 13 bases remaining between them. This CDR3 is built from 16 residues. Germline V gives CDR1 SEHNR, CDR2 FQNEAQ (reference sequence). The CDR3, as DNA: TGTGCCAGCAGCTTAGGGCAGGGGTGGAGCAAAAACATTCAGTACTTC. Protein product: CASSLGQGWSKNIQYF.

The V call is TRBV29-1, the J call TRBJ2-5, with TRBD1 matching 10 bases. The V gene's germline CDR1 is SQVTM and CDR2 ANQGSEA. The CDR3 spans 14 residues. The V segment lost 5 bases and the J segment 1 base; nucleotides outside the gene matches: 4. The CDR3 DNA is TGCAGCGTTTGGACAGGGGGAGTCCAAGAGACCCAGTACTTC. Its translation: CSVWTGGVQETQYF.

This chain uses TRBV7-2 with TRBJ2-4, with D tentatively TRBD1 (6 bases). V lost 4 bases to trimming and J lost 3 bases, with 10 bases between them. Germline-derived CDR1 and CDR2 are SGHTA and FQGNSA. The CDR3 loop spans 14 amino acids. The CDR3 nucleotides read TGTGCCAGCAGCTCGGGACACCTCAAAAACATTCAGTACTTC. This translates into CASSSGHLKNIQYF. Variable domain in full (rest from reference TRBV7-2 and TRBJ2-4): GAGVSQSPSNKVTEKGKDVELRCDPISGHTALYWYRQSLGQGLEFLIYFQGNSAPDKSGLPSDRFSAERTGGSVSTLTIQRTQQEDSAVYLCASSSGHLKNIQYFGAGTRLSVL.

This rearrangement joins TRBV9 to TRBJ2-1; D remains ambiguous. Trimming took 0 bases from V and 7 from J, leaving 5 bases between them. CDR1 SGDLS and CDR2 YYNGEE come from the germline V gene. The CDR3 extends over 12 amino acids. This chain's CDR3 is CASSVDRNEQFF. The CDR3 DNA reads TGTGCCAGCAGCGTAGATCGGAATGAGCAGTTCTTC.

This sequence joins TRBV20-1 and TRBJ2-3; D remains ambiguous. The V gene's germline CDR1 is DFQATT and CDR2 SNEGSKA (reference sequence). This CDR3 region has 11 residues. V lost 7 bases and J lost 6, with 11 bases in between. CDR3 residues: CSVRVVDTQYF. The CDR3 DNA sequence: TGCAGTGTTCGGGTTGTCGATACGCAGTATTTT.

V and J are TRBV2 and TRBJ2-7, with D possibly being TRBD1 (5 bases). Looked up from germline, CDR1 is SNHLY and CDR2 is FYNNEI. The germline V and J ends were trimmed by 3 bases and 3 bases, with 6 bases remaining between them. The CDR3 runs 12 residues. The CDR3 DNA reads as TGTGCCAGCAGTGACCAGGGCTACGAGCAGTACTTC. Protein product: CASSDQGYEQYF.

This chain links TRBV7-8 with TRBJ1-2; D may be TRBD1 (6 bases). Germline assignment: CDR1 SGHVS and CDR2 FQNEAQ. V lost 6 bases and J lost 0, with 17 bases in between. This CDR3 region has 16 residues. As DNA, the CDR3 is TGTGCCAGCAGGGGGAAAGGGGGGGCTACTAACTATGGCTACACCTTC. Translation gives CASRGKGGATNYGYTF. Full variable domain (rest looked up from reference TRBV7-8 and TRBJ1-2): GAGVSQSPRYKVAKRGQDVALRCDPISGHVSLFWYQQALGQGPEFLTYFQNEAQLDKSGLPSDRFFAERPEGSVSTLKIQRTQQEDSAVYLCASRGKGGATNYGYTFGSGTRLTVV.

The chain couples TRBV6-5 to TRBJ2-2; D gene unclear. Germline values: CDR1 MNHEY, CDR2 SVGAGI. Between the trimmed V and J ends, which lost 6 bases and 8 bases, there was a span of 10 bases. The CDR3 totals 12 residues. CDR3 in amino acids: CASRPGSGELFF. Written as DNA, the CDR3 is TGTGCCAGCAGGCCTGGCTCAGGGGAGCTGTTTTTT.

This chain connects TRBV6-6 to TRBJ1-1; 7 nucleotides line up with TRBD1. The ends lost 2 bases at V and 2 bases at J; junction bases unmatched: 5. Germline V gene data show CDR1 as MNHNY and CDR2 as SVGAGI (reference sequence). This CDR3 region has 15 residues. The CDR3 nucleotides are TGTGCCAGCAGTTACCCGGGACAGCATAACACTGAAGCTTTCTTT. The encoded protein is CASSYPGQHNTEAFF.

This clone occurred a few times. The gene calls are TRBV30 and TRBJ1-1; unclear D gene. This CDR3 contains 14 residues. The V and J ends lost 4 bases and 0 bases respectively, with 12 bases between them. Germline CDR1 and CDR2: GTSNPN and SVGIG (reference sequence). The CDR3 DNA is TGTGCCTGGACTTCGGACTCCATGAACACTGAAGCTTTCTTT. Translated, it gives CAWTSDSMNTEAFF.

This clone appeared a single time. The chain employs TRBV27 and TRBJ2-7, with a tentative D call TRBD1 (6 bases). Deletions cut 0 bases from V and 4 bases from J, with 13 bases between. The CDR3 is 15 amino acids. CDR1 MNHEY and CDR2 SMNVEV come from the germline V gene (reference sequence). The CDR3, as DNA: TGTGCCAGCAGTTTATCTGGCCAGGGGTTTTACGAGCAGTACTTC. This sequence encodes CASSLSGQGFYEQYF.

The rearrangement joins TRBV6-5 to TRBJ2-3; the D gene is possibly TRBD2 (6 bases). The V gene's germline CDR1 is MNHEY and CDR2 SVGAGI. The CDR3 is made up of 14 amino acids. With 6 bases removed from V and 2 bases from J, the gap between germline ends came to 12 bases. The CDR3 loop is CASSASAITDTQYF. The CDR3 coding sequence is TGTGCCAGCAGCGCTAGCGCGATCACAGATACGCAGTATTTT.

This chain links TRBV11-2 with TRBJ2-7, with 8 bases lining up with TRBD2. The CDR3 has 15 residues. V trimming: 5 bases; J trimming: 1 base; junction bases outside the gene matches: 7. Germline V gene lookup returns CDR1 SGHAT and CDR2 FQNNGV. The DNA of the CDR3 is TGTGCCAGCAGCGCCCGCGGGGGGCCGTCCTACGAGCAGTACTTC. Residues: CASSARGGPSYEQYF.

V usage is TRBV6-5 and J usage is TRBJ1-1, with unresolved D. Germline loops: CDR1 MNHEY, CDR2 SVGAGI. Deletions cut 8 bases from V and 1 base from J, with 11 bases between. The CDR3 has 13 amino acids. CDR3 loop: CASQRGQNTEAFF. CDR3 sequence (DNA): TGTGCCAGCCAGCGGGGTCAGAACACTGAAGCTTTCTTT.

The CDR3 coding sequence is TGTGCCATCAGTGGCCCGGGACAGGGGGCCACTGAAGCTTTCTTT. It is translated as CAISGPGQGATEAFF. This chain links TRBV10-3 with TRBJ1-1, with TRBD1 matching over 12 bases. Germline CDR1 and CDR2: ENHRY and SYGVKD. The V and J ends lost 4 bases and 4 bases, in that order; junction bases with no gene match: 4. There are 15 residues in the CDR3.

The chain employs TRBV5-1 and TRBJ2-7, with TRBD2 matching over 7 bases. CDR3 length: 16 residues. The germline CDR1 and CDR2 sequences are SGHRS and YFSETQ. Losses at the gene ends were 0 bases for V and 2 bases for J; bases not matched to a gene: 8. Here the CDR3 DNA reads TGCGCCAGCAGCTTGGCACCTCTAGCGGAGGCCTACGAGCAGTACTTC. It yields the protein CASSLAPLAEAYEQYF.

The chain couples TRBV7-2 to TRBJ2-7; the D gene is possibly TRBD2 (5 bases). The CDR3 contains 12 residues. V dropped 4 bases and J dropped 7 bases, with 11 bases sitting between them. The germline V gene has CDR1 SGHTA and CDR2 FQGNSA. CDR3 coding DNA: TGTGCCAGCAGCTCGGACTTTCGGGAGCAGTACTTC. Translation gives CASSSDFREQYF.

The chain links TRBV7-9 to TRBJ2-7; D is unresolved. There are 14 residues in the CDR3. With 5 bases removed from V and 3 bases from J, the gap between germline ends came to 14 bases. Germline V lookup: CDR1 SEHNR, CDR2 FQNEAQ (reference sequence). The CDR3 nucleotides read TGTGCCAGCAGCCCCCGTGGCGGTTTCTACGAGCAGTACTTC. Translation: CASSPRGGFYEQYF.

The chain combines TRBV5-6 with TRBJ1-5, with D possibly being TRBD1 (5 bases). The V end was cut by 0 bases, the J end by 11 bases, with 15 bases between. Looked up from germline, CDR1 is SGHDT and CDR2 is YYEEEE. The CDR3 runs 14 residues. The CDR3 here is CASSLDGGKGSQHF. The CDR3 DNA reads TGTGCCAGCAGCTTGGATGGGGGGAAGGGGTCCCAGCATTTT.

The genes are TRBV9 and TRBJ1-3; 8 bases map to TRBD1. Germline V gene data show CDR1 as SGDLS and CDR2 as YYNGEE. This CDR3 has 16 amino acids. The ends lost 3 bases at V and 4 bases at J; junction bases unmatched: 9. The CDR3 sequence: CASSAPRQGIGNTIYF. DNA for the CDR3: TGTGCCAGCAGCGCCCCCCGACAGGGGATCGGAAACACCATATATTTT.